This TCR beta chain was captured by sequencing in a study of T cell changes during pregnancy in multiple sclerosis. Clones were sequenced by immunoSEQ multiplex PCR, and TCRdb holds only the in-frame ones, with some missing. The sample carries approximately 30,000 clones, roughly 91% recorded once. The count of this clone is one. V shed 3 bases and J shed 10 bases, with 19 bases lying between them. CDR1 is LNHNV, CDR2 YYDKDF, per germline (reference sequence). There are 15 residues in the CDR3. This TCR was sampled from a female donor with multiple sclerosis, enrolled in a pregnancy study. This sample comprised CD8+ T cells from peripheral blood mononuclear cells, obtained before pregnancy. This chain connects TRBV15 to TRBJ2-4; D is ambiguous. The CDR3 sequence: CATSSSITDTGIQYF. In DNA, the CDR3 is TGTGCCACCAGCAGCAGCATTACAGATACTGGGATTCAGTACTTC.